These 30 T cell receptor beta chains share one sample of origin, sequenced in a study of cytomegalovirus exposure and HLA in healthy donors. The method was immunoSEQ multiplex PCR; TCRdb's version includes in-frame clones alone and lacks a portion of them. The repertoire has under 300,000 clones, 90% of them found once; the top ten carry roughly 0.38%. Sequencing was performed on PBMCs. Receptor source: a woman aged 18-29 years in good health and CMV-seronegative.

Only one count was recorded for this clone. Written as DNA, the CDR3 is TGCGCCAGCAGCTTGGCCGGGACAGGGGACATGAACACTGAAGCTTTCTTT. Its translation is CASSLAGTGDMNTEAFF. V is TRBV5-1 and J is TRBJ1-1; 10 bases match TRBD1. V shed 0 bases and J 0 bases; nucleotides not matched to a gene: 5. The CDR3 sequence is 17 residues long. In germline, CDR1 is SGHRS, CDR2 YFSETQ.

This chain joins TRBV6-5 and TRBJ1-1; D is perhaps TRBD1 (5 bases). V lost 2 bases to trimming and J lost 1 base, with 11 bases between them. The germline CDR1 and CDR2 sequences are MNHEY and SVGAGI. The CDR3 runs 15 residues. Here the CDR3 reads CASSYGRAWNTEAFF. The CDR3 DNA sequence: TGTGCCAGCAGTTACGGCAGGGCCTGGAACACTGAAGCTTTCTTT.

On this clone itself: The same CDR3 also results from other DNA sequences found in this sample. The CDR3 protein is CASSPQGGQPQHF. The CDR3 DNA follows: TGTGCCAGCAGCCCTCAGGGAGGTCAGCCCCAGCATTTT. J is TRBJ1-5 and V is TRBV7-2, with D perhaps TRBD1 (5 bases). CDR3 size: 13 residues. V was trimmed by 5 bases and J by 6 bases, leaving 11 bases between them. Per the germline V gene, CDR1 is SGHTA and CDR2 is FQGNSA.

As to this clone: Other DNA sequences in this specimen translate into the identical CDR3. The gene calls are TRBV6-1 and TRBJ1-2; possibly TRBD1 for D (6 bases). The CDR3 has 13 amino acids. The germline V gene encodes CDR1 MNHNS and CDR2 SASEGT. Trimming pared 5 bases from V and 2 bases from J, leaving 9 bases between. The CDR3, as DNA: TGTGCCAGCAGTTCCGGACAGAACTATGGCTACACCTTC. Translated: CASSSGQNYGYTF.

This sequence joins TRBV4-3 and TRBJ1-3, with D unresolved. V was pared by 0 bases and J by 4 bases, with 13 bases between. CDR1 is LGHNA and CDR2 is YSLEER in the germline V gene. CDR3 size: 16 residues. CDR3 amino acids: CASSQDLWSSGNTIYF. CDR3 DNA: TGCGCCAGCAGCCAAGATCTTTGGAGTTCCGGAAACACCATATATTTT.

The J gene is TRBJ1-2, the V gene TRBV10-1, with D possibly TRBD1 on 5 matching bases. Trimming took off 2 bases at V and 6 bases at J, with 7 bases between the two ends. This CDR3 spans 12 amino acids. CDR1 is WNHNN and CDR2 is SYGVQD in the germline V gene (reference sequence). The CDR3 nucleotides read TGCGCCAGCAGTGAGGCAGGGAATGGCTACACCTTC. Translation gives CASSEAGNGYTF.

The chain employs TRBV28 and TRBJ2-5; weak D call: TRBD1 (7 bases). Germline V gene data show CDR1 as MDHEN and CDR2 as SYDVKM. The CDR3 covers 14 residues. Trimming took off 6 bases at V and 7 bases at J, with 18 bases between the two ends. The CDR3 sequence is CASSSAGGGRTQYF. The CDR3 nucleotides read TGTGCCAGCAGCTCCGCAGGGGGAGGTCGGACCCAGTACTTC. The full variable domain, rest sourced from reference TRBV28 and TRBJ2-5, is DVKVTQSSRYLVKRTGEKVFLECVQDMDHENMFWYRQDPGLGLRLIYFSYDVKMKEKGDIPEGYSVSREKKERFSLILESASTNQTSMYLCASSSAGGGRTQYFGPGTRLLVL.

V gene TRBV7-3 combines with J gene TRBJ2-3; D remains unclear. Germline V CDR1 and CDR2: SGHTA, FQGTGA. The CDR3 is 15 residues long. Trimming took off 3 bases at V and 0 bases at J, with 10 bases between the two ends. The CDR3 DNA reads as TGTGCCAGCAGCTTGGCCGGGTCGAGCACAGATACGCAGTATTTT. The encoded protein is CASSLAGSSTDTQYF.

This sequence joins TRBV14 and TRBJ1-2; D unresolved. This CDR3 spans 16 amino acids. Per germline, CDR1 SGHDN and CDR2 FVKESK. Trimming took 2 bases from V and 4 from J, leaving 17 bases between them. The CDR3 DNA is TGTGCCAGCAGCCAACGCGGACGGATGGGGAGCTATGGCTACACCTTC. It is translated as CASSQRGRMGSYGYTF. The full variable domain, rest sourced from reference TRBV14 and TRBJ1-2, is EAGVTQFPSHSVIEKGQTVTLRCDPISGHDNLYWYRRVMGKEIKFLLHFVKESKQDESGMPNNRFLAERTGGTYSTLKVQPAELEDSGVYFCASSQRGRMGSYGYTFGSGTRLTVV.

The chain uses TRBV9 and TRBJ2-5; a weak D match, TRBD1 (6 bases). The CDR3 is 13 amino acids. Per germline, CDR1 SGDLS and CDR2 YYNGEE. V was shortened by 4 bases and J by 4 bases, with 11 bases between the two germline ends. Written as DNA, the CDR3 is TGTGCCAGCAGCTTCACAGGGCCAGAGACCCAGTACTTC. Translated: CASSFTGPETQYF.

The chain is built from TRBV6-5 and TRBJ2-2; D is ambiguous. The V gene lost 0 bases and the J gene lost 1 base, with 9 bases spanning the gap. The germline V gene has CDR1 MNHEY and CDR2 SVGAGI. The CDR3 spans 16 residues. Here the CDR3 DNA reads TGTGCCAGCAGTTACTCGAAGACTTGGAACACCGGGGAGCTGTTTTTT. It yields the protein CASSYSKTWNTGELFF.

The chain employs TRBV6-5 and TRBJ1-1; D is uncertain. The CDR3 covers 14 residues. Looked up from germline, CDR1 is MNHEY and CDR2 is SVGAGI. Deletions cut 0 bases from V and 3 bases from J, with 8 bases between. As DNA, the CDR3 is TGTGCCAGCAGTTACTCGGGCAAGTACACTGAAGCTTTCTTT. Translating it yields CASSYSGKYTEAFF.

This clone was observed once. The chain links TRBV18 to TRBJ1-1, with a tentative D call TRBD1 (5 bases). V lost 4 bases, J lost 1 base, and 7 bases lay in between. This CDR3 region has 13 residues. Germline assignment: CDR1 KGHSH and CDR2 LQKENI. The CDR3 nucleotides read TGTGCCAGCTCACTAGACAGGAACACTGAAGCTTTCTTT. Residues: CASSLDRNTEAFF.

The DNA of the CDR3 is TGCAGTGGACAGGGGAATGGCTACACCTTC. It translates to CSGQGNGYTF. The chain has TRBV20-1 and TRBJ1-2; 8 bases agree with TRBD1. The CDR3 sequence is 10 residues long. Germline V gene lookup returns CDR1 DFQATT and CDR2 SNEGSKA (reference sequence). The V gene end was trimmed by 7 bases and the J gene end by 6 bases; junction bases not matched to a gene: 1.

This clone was observed a handful of times. V usage is TRBV7-6 and J usage is TRBJ1-6, with 9 nucleotides matching TRBD1. The germline V gene has CDR1 SGHVS and CDR2 FNYEAQ. The CDR3 loop spans 14 amino acids. With V trimmed by 5 bases and J by 10 bases, 6 bases remained unmatched. CDR3 sequence: CASSAGTGYSPLHF. The DNA of the CDR3 is TGTGCCAGCAGCGCCGGGACAGGGTACTCACCCCTCCACTTT.

The chain uses TRBV7-6 and TRBJ2-3; tentative D call: TRBD2 (5 bases). This CDR3 region has 13 residues. V was pared by 0 bases and J by 6 bases, with 7 bases between. Germline V gene lookup returns CDR1 SGHVS and CDR2 FNYEAQ. CDR3 in amino acids: CASSLATGDTQYF. DNA of the CDR3: TGTGCCAGCAGCTTAGCAACGGGGGATACGCAGTATTTT.

The rearrangement links TRBV5-4 to TRBJ2-1, with D perhaps TRBD1 (6 bases). V was pared by 3 bases and J by 2 bases, with 12 bases between. The CDR3 extends over 15 amino acids. The germline V gene has CDR1 SGHNT and CDR2 YYREEE (reference sequence). The CDR3 spells CASSSGQLTYNEQFF. The CDR3 bases are TGTGCCAGCAGCTCCGGACAGCTAACCTACAATGAGCAGTTCTTC. The complete variable domain, with remaining parts taken from reference TRBV5-4 and TRBJ2-1, reads ETGVTQSPTHLIKTRGQQVTLRCSSQSGHNTVSWYQQALGQGPQFIFQYYREEENGRGNFPPRFSGLQFPNYSSELNVNALELDDSALYLCASSSGQLTYNEQFFGPGTRLTVL.

The rearrangement uses TRBV4-2 and TRBJ2-1, with TRBD1 identical over 7 bases. Germline V gives CDR1 LGHNA, CDR2 YNFKEQ. J gave up 4 bases and V 2 bases, and 8 bases lay outside the gene matches. This CDR3 has 16 residues. In DNA form, the CDR3 reads TGTGCCAGCAGCCAACCGGACAGGACCCTATACAATGAGCAGTTCTTC. It is translated as CASSQPDRTLYNEQFF.

The rearrangement uses TRBV29-1 and TRBJ2-7; a weak D match, TRBD2 (6 bases). Germline values: CDR1 SQVTM, CDR2 ANQGSEA. The CDR3 is 12 residues long. The V and J ends lost 4 bases and 4 bases respectively, with 11 bases between them. The CDR3 DNA reads as TGCAGCGTTGGTTGGGGGACTTACGAGCAGTACGTC. The encoded protein is CSVGWGTYEQYV.

The gene calls are TRBV18 and TRBJ1-5; TRBD1 matches at 7 bases. Germline-derived CDR1 and CDR2 are KGHSH and LQKENI. The CDR3 spans 14 residues. With 5 bases clipped from V and 3 bases from J, the junction kept 4 bases outside the gene matches. As DNA, the CDR3 is TGTGCCAGCTCAACCACAGGGGACAATCAGCCCCAGCATTTT. Translation: CASSTTGDNQPQHF.

The CDR3 is CATGTFTDTQYF. In DNA form, the CDR3 reads TGTGCCACTGGGACATTCACAGATACGCAGTATTTT. V gene TRBV7-9 combines with J gene TRBJ2-3, with D possibly TRBD1 on 6 matching bases. The CDR3 totals 12 residues. The germline gives CDR1 SEHNR, CDR2 FQNEAQ (reference sequence). The V end was cut by 10 bases, the J end by 2 bases, with 10 bases between.

The chain is built from TRBV19 and TRBJ1-1, with D possibly TRBD1 on 6 matching bases. The V end lost 8 bases, the J end lost 0 bases, and 10 bases lay between the germline ends. CDR1 is LNHDA and CDR2 is SQIVND in the germline V gene (reference sequence). The CDR3 has 13 amino acids. The DNA of the CDR3 is TGTGCCAGTGGGACATCTATGAACACTGAAGCTTTCTTT. Translation gives CASGTSMNTEAFF. Using reference TRBV19 and TRBJ1-1 for the parts outside the CDR3, the full variable domain is DGGITQSPKYLFRKEGQNVTLSCEQNLNHDAMYWYRQDPGQGLRLIYYSQIVNDFQKGDIAEGYSVSREKKESFPLTVTSAQKNPTAFYLCASGTSMNTEAFFGQGTRLTVV.

The chain uses TRBV27 and TRBJ2-1; 9 bases agree with TRBD2. The CDR3 contains 16 residues. Germline V gene lookup returns CDR1 MNHEY and CDR2 SMNVEV (reference sequence). The ends lost 7 bases at V and 4 bases at J; junction bases unmatched: 11. The CDR3 DNA follows: TGTGCCAGCACACTCATTTTTAGCGGGGGTTACAATGAGCAGTTCTTC. The encoded protein is CASTLIFSGGYNEQFF.

This chain uses TRBV6-5 with TRBJ2-3, with 7 bases matching TRBD2. This CDR3 contains 14 residues. After removal of 6 bases from V and 0 bases from J, the junction contained 3 bases not matched to a gene. From germline, CDR1 is MNHEY and CDR2 SVGAGI. CDR3: CASRGGQSTDTQYF. In nucleotides, the CDR3 is TGTGCCAGCAGGGGAGGGCAGAGCACAGATACGCAGTATTTT.

V usage is TRBV2 and J usage is TRBJ2-5, with a tentative D call TRBD2 (6 bases). The CDR3 consists of 15 residues. With 6 bases removed from V and 5 bases from J, the gap between germline ends came to 19 bases. In germline, CDR1 is SNHLY, CDR2 FYNNEI. This chain's CDR3 is CASRRGGSDGETQYF. The CDR3 DNA reads as TGTGCCAGCAGGCGGGGAGGTAGCGACGGGGAGACCCAGTACTTC.

The chain joins TRBV29-1 to TRBJ2-1; 8 bases match TRBD2. This CDR3 comprises 14 residues. The J segment lost 10 bases and the V segment lost 7 bases, leaving 15 bases of the junction unmatched. Germline V CDR1 and CDR2: SQVTM, ANQGSEA. CDR3 region: CSAATERLAQEQFF. CDR3 nucleotide sequence: TGCAGCGCCGCGACGGAGAGACTAGCGCAAGAGCAGTTCTTC.

The chain carries TRBV10-3 and TRBJ1-1; 10 nucleotides match TRBD1. V was clipped by 0 bases and J by 1 base; unmatched bases: 8. The CDR3 totals 18 residues. Germline V gene lookup returns CDR1 ENHRY and CDR2 SYGVKD. CDR3 amino acids: CAISESSTGGGRNTEAFF. The CDR3 nucleotides are TGTGCCATCAGTGAGTCGTCGACAGGGGGCGGGCGGAACACTGAAGCTTTCTTT.

The chain links TRBV5-5 to TRBJ2-2; TRBD2 is a possible D gene (6 bases). Trimming pared 0 bases from V and 5 bases from J, leaving 14 bases between. The CDR3 has 16 residues. Germline CDR1 reads SGHKS; CDR2 reads YYEKEE (reference sequence). The chain's CDR3 is CASSLVGGVGTGELFF. The CDR3 DNA sequence: TGTGCCAGCAGCTTGGTCGGGGGAGTGGGGACCGGGGAGCTGTTTTTT.

Worth noting for this clone: Other DNA sequences in the same sample also yield this CDR3. The rearrangement uses TRBV28 and TRBJ1-2, with TRBD1 matching 9 bases. The CDR3 covers 13 residues. V lost 3 bases to trimming and J lost 8 bases; unmatched junction nucleotides: 4. Per the germline V gene, CDR1 is MDHEN and CDR2 is SYDVKM. The CDR3, as DNA: TGTGCCAGCAGTTTGGGACAGGGAGGCGGCTACACCTTC. It translates to CASSLGQGGGYTF.

DNA for the CDR3: TGTGCCAGCAGTGAAAGACGGACAGGGCGGGTTCCTATCTATGGCTACACCTTC. Translated, it gives CASSERRTGRVPIYGYTF. This chain joins TRBV6-1 and TRBJ1-2; 8 nucleotides match TRBD1. Per germline, CDR1 MNHNS and CDR2 SASEGT. V shed 2 bases, J shed 4 bases, and the junction held 15 bases outside the gene matches. The CDR3 has 18 residues.